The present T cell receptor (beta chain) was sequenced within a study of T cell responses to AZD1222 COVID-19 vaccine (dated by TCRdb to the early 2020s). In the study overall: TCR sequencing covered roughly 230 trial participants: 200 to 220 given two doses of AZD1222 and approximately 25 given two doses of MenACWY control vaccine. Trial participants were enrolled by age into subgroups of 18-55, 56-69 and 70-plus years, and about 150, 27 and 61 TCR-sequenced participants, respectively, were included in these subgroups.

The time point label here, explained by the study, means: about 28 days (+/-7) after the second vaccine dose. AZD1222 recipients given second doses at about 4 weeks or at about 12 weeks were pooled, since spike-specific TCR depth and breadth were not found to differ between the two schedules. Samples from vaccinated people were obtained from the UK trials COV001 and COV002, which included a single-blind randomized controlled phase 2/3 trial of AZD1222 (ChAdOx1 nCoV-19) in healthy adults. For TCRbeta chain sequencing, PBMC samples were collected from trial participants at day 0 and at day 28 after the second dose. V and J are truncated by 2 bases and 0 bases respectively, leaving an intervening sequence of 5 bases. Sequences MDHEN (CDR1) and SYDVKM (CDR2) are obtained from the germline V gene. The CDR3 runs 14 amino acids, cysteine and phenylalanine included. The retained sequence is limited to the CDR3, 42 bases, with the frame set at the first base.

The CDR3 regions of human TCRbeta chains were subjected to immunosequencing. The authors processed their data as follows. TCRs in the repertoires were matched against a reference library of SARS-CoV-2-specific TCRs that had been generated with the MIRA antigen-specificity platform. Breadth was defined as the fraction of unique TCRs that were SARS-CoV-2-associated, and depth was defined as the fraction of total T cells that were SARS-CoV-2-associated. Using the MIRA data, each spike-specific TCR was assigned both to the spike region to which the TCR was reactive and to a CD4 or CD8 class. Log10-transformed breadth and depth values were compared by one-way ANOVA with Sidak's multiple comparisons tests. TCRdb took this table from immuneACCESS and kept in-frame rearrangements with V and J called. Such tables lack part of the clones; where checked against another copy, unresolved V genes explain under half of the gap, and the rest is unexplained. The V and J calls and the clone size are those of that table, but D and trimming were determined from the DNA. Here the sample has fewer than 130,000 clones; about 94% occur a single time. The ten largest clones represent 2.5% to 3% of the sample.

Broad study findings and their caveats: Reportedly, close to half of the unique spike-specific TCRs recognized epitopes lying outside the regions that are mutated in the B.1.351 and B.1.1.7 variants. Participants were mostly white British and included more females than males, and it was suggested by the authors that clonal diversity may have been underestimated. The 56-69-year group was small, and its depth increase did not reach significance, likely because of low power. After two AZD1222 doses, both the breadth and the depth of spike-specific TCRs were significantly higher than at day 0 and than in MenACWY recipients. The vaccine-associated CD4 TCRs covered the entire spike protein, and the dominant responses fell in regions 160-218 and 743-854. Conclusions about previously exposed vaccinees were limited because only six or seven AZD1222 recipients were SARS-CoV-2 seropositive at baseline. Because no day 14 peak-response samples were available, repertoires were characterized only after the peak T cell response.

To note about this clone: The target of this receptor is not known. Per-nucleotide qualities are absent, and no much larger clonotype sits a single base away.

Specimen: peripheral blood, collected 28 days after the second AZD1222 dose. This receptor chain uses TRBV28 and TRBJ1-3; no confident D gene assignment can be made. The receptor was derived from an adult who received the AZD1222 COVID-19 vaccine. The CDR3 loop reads CASSLEISGNTIYF. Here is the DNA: TGTGCCAGCAGTTTAGAGATCTCTGGAAACACCATATATTTT.